Reported below is one T cell receptor (beta chain). At least ten counts were recorded for this clonotype. The antigen it binds to is not known. Per-nucleotide qualities are absent, and no much larger clonotype sits a single base away. This sample is drawn from a study of response to subunit inactivated influenza vaccine (dated 2018 in TCRdb). About the investigation overall: To follow how T cells responded to a trivalent subunit inactivated influenza vaccine, the researchers relied on deep quantitative profiling of the T cell receptor repertoire.

The library was prepared using RT-PCR. Sequencing was carried out with an Illumina HiSeq 2500. TCRdb trimmed the raw reads at Q25, called clones with MiXCR and kept productive beta chains. Rows are combined by CDR3 protein, so each entry shows the most common genes and DNA. In all, the sample holds 150,000 to 200,000 distinct CDR3 sequences, and around 12% of those were seen once. Over 25% of the sample is taken by the ten largest. The CDR3 runs 11 residues from the cysteine to the phenylalanine. Only the CDR3 portion is preserved as DNA: 33 bases, with reading frame beginning at the first base. Via the germline V gene (reference sequence), CDR1 is MNHNY and CDR2 SVGAGI. At the junction V is shortened by 7 bases and J by 7 bases, with 9 bases in between. Results and caveats for the whole study, not just this receptor: The authors suggested that each seasonal influenza vaccination may recruit only a limited number of new T cells.

In addition, the sample was reused for a study of T cells expressing NK-cell markers. The second publication reports: TCR beta cDNA libraries were prepared using 5'RACE template switching, which introduced a universal primer site and unique molecular identifiers. In sorted CD3+CD56+NKG2C+, CD3+CD56+NKG2C- and CD3+CD56-NKG2C+ T-cell subsets from 7 or 8 donors, TCR beta-chain repertoires were profiled. Seven of the eight sequenced donors were HCMV-seropositive and one was HCMV-seronegative. To restrict sorting to alphabetaTCR-expressing T cells, an anti-gammadeltaTCR antibody was added in several experiments. For about 6 donors, the dominant CD3+CD56+NKG2C+ clonotypes were among the top 10 CD8+ clonotypes and accounted for 1.0-7.0% of CD8+ T cells. Those dominant clonotypes were again the most abundant among CD3+CD56-NKG2C+ cells in four donors, at about 25-65%. Whether the expanded NKG2C-expressing T cell clones were specific for HCMV antigens was left unclear. The study sequenced eight donors, all healthy volunteers chosen at random: three men and five women. To determine HCMV serostatus, a commercial ELISA kit was used to detect HCMV-specific IgG in serum. Ficoll density gradient centrifugation was used to isolate peripheral blood mononuclear cells from blood. Magnetic immunoseparation with Miltenyi isolation kits was used to isolate CD4+ and CD8+ T cells from PBMC. cDNA synthesis was primed from the TCR beta constant segment and was followed by two successive PCR amplification steps. Sequencing of the libraries produced 2 x 150 bp reads on Illumina HiSeq 2000/2500, MiSeq or NextSeq. Reads were demultiplexed and grouped by UMI with MIGEC, and clonotypes were assembled and quantified with MiTCR. To exclude erroneous sequences, only TCR cDNA sequences supported by at least two reads were retained. The tcR package was used for downstream repertoire analysis, with clonotypes matched between fractions based on CDR3 nucleotide sequence plus V segment. Antigen specificity was annotated against VDJdb with VDJmatch, allowing one amino acid substitution in CDR3.

This material consisted of CD8+ T cells sorted from PBMCs, taken 11 to 12 days after vaccination. This sequence was found in a man over 45 who received an inactivated influenza vaccine. Donor details come from another sample of the same person, matched by shared clones. Recombination linked TRBV6-6 to TRBJ2-3; the D segment cannot be called with confidence. CDR3 reads: CASIKGNTQYF. The DNA sequence is given as TGTGCCAGCATCAAGGGAAATACGCAGTATTTT.